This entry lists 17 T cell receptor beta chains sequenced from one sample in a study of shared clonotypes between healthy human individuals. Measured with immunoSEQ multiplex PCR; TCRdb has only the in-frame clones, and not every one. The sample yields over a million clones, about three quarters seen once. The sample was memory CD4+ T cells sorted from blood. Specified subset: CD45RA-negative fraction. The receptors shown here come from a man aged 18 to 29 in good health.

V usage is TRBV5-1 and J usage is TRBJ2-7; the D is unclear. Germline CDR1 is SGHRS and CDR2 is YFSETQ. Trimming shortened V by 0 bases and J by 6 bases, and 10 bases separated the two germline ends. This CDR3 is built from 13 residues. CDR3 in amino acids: CASSLESGSEQYF. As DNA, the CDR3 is TGCGCCAGCAGCTTGGAGTCAGGATCCGAGCAGTACTTC.

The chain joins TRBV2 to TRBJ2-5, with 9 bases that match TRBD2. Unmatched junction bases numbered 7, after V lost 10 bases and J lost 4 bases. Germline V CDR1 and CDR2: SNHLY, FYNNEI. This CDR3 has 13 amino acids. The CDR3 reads CATAGGGGETQYF. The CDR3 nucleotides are TGTGCCACCGCGGGAGGGGGCGGAGAGACCCAGTACTTC.

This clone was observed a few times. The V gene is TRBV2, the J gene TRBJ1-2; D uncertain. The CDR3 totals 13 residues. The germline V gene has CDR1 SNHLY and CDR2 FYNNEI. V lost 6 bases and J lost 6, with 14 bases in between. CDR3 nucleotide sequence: TGTGCCAGCAGAGACTCAAGCCGGGATGGCTACACCTTC. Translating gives CASRDSSRDGYTF.

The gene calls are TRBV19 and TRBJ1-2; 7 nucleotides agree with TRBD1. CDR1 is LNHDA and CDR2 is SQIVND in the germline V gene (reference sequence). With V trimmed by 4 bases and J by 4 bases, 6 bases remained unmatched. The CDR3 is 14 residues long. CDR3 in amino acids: CASSSQTGVYGYTF. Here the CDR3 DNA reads TGTGCCAGTAGTAGCCAAACAGGGGTCTATGGCTACACCTTC.

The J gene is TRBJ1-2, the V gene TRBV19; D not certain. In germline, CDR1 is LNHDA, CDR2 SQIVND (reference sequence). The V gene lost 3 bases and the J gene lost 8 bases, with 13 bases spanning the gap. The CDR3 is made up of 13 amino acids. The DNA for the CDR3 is TGTGCCAGTAGTATTCAGACGGGCAGGGGCTACACCTTC. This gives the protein CASSIQTGRGYTF.

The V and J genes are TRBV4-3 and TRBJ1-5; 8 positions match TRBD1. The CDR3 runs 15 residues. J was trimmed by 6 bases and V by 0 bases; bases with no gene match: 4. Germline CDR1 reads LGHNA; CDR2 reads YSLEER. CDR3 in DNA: TGCGCCAGCAGCCAAGATTTAACAGGGGGTCAGCCCCAGCATTTT. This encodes CASSQDLTGGQPQHF.

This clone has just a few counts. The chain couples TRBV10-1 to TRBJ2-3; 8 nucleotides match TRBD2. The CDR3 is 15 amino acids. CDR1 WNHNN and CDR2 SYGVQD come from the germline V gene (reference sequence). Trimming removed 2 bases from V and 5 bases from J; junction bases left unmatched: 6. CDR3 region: CASSELRGGQDTQYF. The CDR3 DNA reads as TGCGCCAGCAGTGAGCTCCGGGGGGGCCAAGATACGCAGTATTTT.

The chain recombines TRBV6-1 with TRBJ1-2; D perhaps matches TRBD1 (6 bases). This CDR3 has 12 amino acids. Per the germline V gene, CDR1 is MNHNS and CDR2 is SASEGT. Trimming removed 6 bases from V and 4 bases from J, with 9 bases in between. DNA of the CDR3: TGTGCCAGCAGAGGACAGCCCTATGGCTACACCTTC. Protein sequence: CASRGQPYGYTF.

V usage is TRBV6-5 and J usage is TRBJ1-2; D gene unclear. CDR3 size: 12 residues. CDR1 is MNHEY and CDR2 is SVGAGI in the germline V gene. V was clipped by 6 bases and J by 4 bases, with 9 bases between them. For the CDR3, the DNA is TGTGCCAGCAGCCCCCCCAGCTATGGCTACACCTTC. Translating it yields CASSPPSYGYTF.

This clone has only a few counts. This CDR3 is CAWSSQGGRGTEAFF. The CDR3 region has the DNA TGTGCCTGGAGTTCTCAGGGGGGGAGGGGAACTGAAGCTTTCTTT. The chain links TRBV30 to TRBJ1-1; 7 bases map to TRBD1. CDR1 is GTSNPN and CDR2 is SVGIG in the germline V gene (reference sequence). This CDR3 is built from 15 residues. The V gene end was trimmed by 2 bases and the J gene end by 5 bases; junction bases not matched to a gene: 11.

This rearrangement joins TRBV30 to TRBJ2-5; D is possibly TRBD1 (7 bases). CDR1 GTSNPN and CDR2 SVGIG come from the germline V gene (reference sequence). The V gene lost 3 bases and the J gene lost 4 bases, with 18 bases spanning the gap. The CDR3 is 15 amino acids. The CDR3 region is CAWREAGGGGETQYF. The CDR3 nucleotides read TGTGCCTGGAGGGAGGCAGGGGGAGGTGGAGAGACCCAGTACTTC.

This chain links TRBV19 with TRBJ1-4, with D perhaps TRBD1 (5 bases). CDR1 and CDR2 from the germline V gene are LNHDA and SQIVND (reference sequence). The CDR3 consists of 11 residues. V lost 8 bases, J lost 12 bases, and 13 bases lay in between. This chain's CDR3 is CASDEKGQLFF. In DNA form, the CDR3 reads TGTGCCAGTGATGAGAAGGGACAACTGTTTTTT.

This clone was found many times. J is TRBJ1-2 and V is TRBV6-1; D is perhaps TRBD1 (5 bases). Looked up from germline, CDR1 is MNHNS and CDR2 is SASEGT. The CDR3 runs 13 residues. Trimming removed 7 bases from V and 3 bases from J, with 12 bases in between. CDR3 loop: CASNPAGYYGYTF. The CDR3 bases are TGTGCCAGCAACCCCGCAGGGTACTATGGCTACACCTTC.

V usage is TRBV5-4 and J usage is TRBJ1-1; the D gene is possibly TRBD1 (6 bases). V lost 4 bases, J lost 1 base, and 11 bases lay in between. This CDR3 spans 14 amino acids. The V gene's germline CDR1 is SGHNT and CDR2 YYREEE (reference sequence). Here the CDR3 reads CASSRTGANTEAFF. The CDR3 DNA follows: TGTGCCAGCAGCCGGACGGGGGCGAACACTGAAGCTTTCTTT.

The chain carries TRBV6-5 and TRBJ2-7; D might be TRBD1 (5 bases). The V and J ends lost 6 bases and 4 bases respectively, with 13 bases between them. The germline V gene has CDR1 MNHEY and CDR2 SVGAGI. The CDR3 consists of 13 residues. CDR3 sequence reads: CASSPDRLYEQYF. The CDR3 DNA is TGTGCCAGCAGCCCCGACAGATTATACGAGCAGTACTTC.

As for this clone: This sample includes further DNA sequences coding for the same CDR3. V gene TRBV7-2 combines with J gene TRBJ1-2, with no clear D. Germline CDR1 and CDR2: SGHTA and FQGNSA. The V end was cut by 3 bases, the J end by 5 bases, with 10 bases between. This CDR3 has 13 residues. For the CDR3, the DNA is TGTGCCAGCAGCTTGGGAAGATCGTATGGCTACACCTTC. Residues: CASSLGRSYGYTF. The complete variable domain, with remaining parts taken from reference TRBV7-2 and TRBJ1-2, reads GAGVSQSPSNKVTEKGKDVELRCDPISGHTALYWYRQSLGQGLEFLIYFQGNSAPDKSGLPSDRFSAERTGGSVSTLTIQRTQQEDSAVYLCASSLGRSYGYTFGSGTRLTVV.

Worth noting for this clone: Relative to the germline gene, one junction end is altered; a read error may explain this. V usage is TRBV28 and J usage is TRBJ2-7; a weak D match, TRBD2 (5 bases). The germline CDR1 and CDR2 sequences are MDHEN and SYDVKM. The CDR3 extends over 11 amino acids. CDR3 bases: TGTGCCAGCAGTTCACCGAGGGCTTCGGACTTC. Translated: CASSSPRASDF.